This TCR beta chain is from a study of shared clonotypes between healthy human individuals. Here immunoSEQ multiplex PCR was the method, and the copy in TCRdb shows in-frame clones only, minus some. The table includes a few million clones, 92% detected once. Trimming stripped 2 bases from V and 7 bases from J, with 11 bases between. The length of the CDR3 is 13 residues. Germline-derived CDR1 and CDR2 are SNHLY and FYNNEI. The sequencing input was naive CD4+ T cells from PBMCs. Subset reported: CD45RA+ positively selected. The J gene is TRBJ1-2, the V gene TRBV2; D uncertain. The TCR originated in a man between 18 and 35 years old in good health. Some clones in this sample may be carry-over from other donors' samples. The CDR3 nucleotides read TGTGCCAGCAGTGAATGGATATCGGGTGGCTACACCTTC. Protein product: CASSEWISGGYTF.